This entry features one T cell receptor (beta chain) sequence. V lost 5 bases, J lost 7 bases, and 5 bases stayed unmatched. The length of the CDR3 is 14 residues. CDR1 is SNHLY and CDR2 is FYNNEI in the germline V gene. With 60 Vbeta and 13 Jbeta primers, the PCR was carried out. The repertoire was sequenced with immunoSEQ multiplex PCR; TCRdb's copy has only in-frame clones and lacks some. Found here are roughly 180,000 clones, around 75% of them singletons; the top ten hold 2.9%. The data were obtained in a study of cytomegalovirus exposure and HLA in healthy donors. This receptor was identified in a male donor in good health and CMV-seronegative. Sequencing was performed on PBMCs. The chain has TRBV2 and TRBJ2-2; 9 nucleotides match TRBD1. The CDR3 sequence: CASSWTGVLGELFF. The DNA for the CDR3 is TGTGCCAGCAGTTGGACAGGGGTTCTCGGGGAGCTGTTTTTT.